The 21 T cell receptor beta chains reported below all come from one sample, sequenced in a study of cytomegalovirus exposure and HLA in healthy donors. In the PCR, 60 Vbeta and 13 Jbeta primers were used. Sequencing was performed with immunoSEQ multiplex PCR; in TCRdb, only in-frame clones are kept and a portion is missing. The data contain about 140,000 clones, roughly 62% of them singletons. Sequencing was carried out using PBMCs. These receptors all stem from a male donor in good health and CMV-seronegative.

The chain recombines TRBV19 with TRBJ2-1; unclear D gene. V lost 1 base, J lost 3 bases, and 16 bases lay in between. The CDR3 spans 17 residues. Germline CDR1 reads LNHDA; CDR2 reads SQIVND (reference sequence). The CDR3 sequence: CASSIGRGQTHYNEQFF. CDR3 DNA sequence: TGTGCCAGTAGTATAGGGCGTGGGCAGACCCACTACAATGAGCAGTTCTTC.

V is TRBV5-4 and J is TRBJ2-7, with D tentatively TRBD1 (6 bases). Germline assignment: CDR1 SGHNT and CDR2 YYREEE (reference sequence). V lost 0 bases, J lost 2 bases, and 9 bases lay in between. CDR3 size: 14 residues. The CDR3 reads CASSLEGVTYEQYF. The CDR3 nucleotides read TGTGCCAGCAGCTTGGAGGGGGTGACCTACGAGCAGTACTTC.

The chain joins TRBV5-1 to TRBJ2-1; TRBD1 might be the D (5 bases). CDR3 length: 14 residues. The V and J ends lost 4 bases and 3 bases respectively, with 11 bases between them. Germline V gives CDR1 SGHRS, CDR2 YFSETQ. CDR3 nucleotide sequence: TGCGCCAGCAGCCGGACAATGGTCTACAATGAGCAGTTCTTC. Its translation is CASSRTMVYNEQFF.

The chain combines TRBV5-1 with TRBJ1-2; a weak D match, TRBD1 (6 bases). Germline values: CDR1 SGHRS, CDR2 YFSETQ. With 4 bases removed from V and 6 bases from J, the gap between germline ends came to 19 bases. The CDR3 loop spans 15 amino acids. CDR3 sequence reads: CASSPDGQIRDGYTF. As DNA, the CDR3 is TGCGCCAGCAGCCCGGATGGACAGATTCGGGATGGCTACACCTTC.

This rearrangement joins TRBV6-6 to TRBJ2-7; D is uncertain. This CDR3 has 12 amino acids. V was cut by 6 bases and J by 5 bases, with 11 bases left in between. In germline, CDR1 is MNHNY, CDR2 SVGAGI (reference sequence). This CDR3 is CASRLSQNEQYF. The CDR3 nucleotides read TGTGCCAGCAGGCTATCGCAAAACGAGCAGTACTTC.

CDR3 amino acids: CASSRKTSGGDYNEQFF. The CDR3 region has the DNA TGCGCCAGCAGCCGAAAGACTAGCGGGGGGGATTACAATGAGCAGTTCTTC. V is TRBV5-1 and J is TRBJ2-1; 14 bases line up with TRBD2. Per germline, CDR1 SGHRS and CDR2 YFSETQ. After removal of 4 bases from V and 4 bases from J, the junction contained 7 bases not matched to a gene. CDR3 size: 17 residues.

The rearrangement uses TRBV7-9 and TRBJ2-2, with TRBD1 identical over 7 bases. J lost 10 bases, V lost 3 bases, and 11 bases had no gene match. The CDR3 totals 15 residues. Germline assignment: CDR1 SEHNR and CDR2 FQNEAQ (reference sequence). The CDR3 loop is CASSFPPGQRKELFF. The DNA for the CDR3 is TGTGCCAGCAGCTTTCCACCGGGACAGCGGAAGGAGCTGTTTTTT.

The rearrangement joins TRBV11-2 to TRBJ2-5, with D tentatively TRBD2 (6 bases). Germline V lookup: CDR1 SGHAT, CDR2 FQNNGV. The CDR3 is made up of 14 amino acids. Between the trimmed V and J ends, which lost 5 bases and 5 bases, there was a span of 15 bases. In nucleotides, the CDR3 is TGTGCCAGCAGCCCCCTTTCGGGGAGGGAGACCCAGTACTTC. Encoded protein: CASSPLSGRETQYF.

V usage is TRBV6-5 and J usage is TRBJ1-1; D uncertain. CDR1 is MNHEY and CDR2 is SVGAGI in the germline V gene. Trimming removed 8 bases at V and 6 bases at J, with 19 bases between. CDR3 length: 14 amino acids. In nucleotides, the CDR3 is TGTGCCAGCGTGAAGCCCAGCGTAATCGCTGAAGCTTTCTTT. Translated: CASVKPSVIAEAFF.

About this clone itself: Compared with germline, one end of the junction differs, possibly owing to a read error. V usage is TRBV2 and J usage is TRBJ1-2; D is uncertain. Germline CDR1 reads SNHLY; CDR2 reads FYNNEI. The CDR3 consists of 11 residues. CDR3 sequence (DNA): TGTGCCAGCAAGGTAAACTATGGCTACACCTTT. Encoded protein: CASKVNYGYTF.

The chain employs TRBV7-6 and TRBJ2-3; 7 nucleotides line up with TRBD2. V shed 0 bases, J shed 6 bases, and the junction held 9 bases outside the gene matches. Germline assignment: CDR1 SGHVS and CDR2 FNYEAQ. The CDR3 runs 16 residues. CDR3 sequence: CASSLAGASGRDTQYF. The CDR3 DNA sequence: TGTGCCAGCAGCTTAGCCGGTGCTAGCGGACGGGATACGCAGTATTTT.

The chain couples TRBV15 to TRBJ1-2; 9 nucleotides line up with TRBD1. The length of the CDR3 is 23 residues. Unmatched junction bases numbered 27, after V lost 0 bases and J lost 4 bases. CDR1 and CDR2 from the germline V gene are LNHNV and YYDKDF (reference sequence). The CDR3 region has the DNA TGTGCCACCAGCAGAGATAAATTTGGGGACAGGGAGGATGTATCTTGGGATAGCTATGGCTACACCTTC. This gives the protein CATSRDKFGDREDVSWDSYGYTF. Using reference TRBV15 and TRBJ1-2 for the parts outside the CDR3, the full variable domain is DAMVIQNPRYQVTQFGKPVTLSCSQTLNHNVMYWYQQKSSQAPKLLFHYYDKDFNNEADTPDNFQSRRPNTSFCFLDIRSPGLGDTAMYLCATSRDKFGDREDVSWDSYGYTFGSGTRLTVV.

V is TRBV7-9 and J is TRBJ2-3; D not certain. CDR3 length equals 13 residues. Trimming stripped 5 bases from V and 7 bases from J, with 13 bases between. Germline values: CDR1 SEHNR, CDR2 FQNEAQ (reference sequence). CDR3 in amino acids: CASSPSSVNTQYF. The CDR3 nucleotides read TGTGCCAGCAGCCCCTCCAGCGTAAATACGCAGTATTTT.

This clone was observed a handful of times. V is TRBV5-1 and J is TRBJ2-7; 8 bases line up with TRBD1. CDR3 length: 14 amino acids. From germline, CDR1 is SGHRS and CDR2 YFSETQ. V was pared by 4 bases and J by 2 bases, with 5 bases of the junction left unmatched. CDR3 coding DNA: TGCGCCAGCAGCGTCTACAGGGGGACCTACGAGCAGTACTTC. It specifies CASSVYRGTYEQYF.

The chain carries TRBV7-2 and TRBJ2-4, with D possibly TRBD2 on 6 matching bases. Germline loops: CDR1 SGHTA, CDR2 FQGNSA. The V and J ends lost 1 base and 6 bases respectively, with 10 bases between them. This CDR3 spans 14 amino acids. DNA for the CDR3: TGTGCCAGCAGCTTAGACGCGGGGTTAAACATTCAGTACTTC. Protein sequence: CASSLDAGLNIQYF.

This clone was counted once. The chain links TRBV18 to TRBJ2-5; D remains unclear. Trimming cost V 0 bases and J 5 bases, with 7 bases left between them. Per germline, CDR1 KGHSH and CDR2 LQKENI. The CDR3 is made up of 13 amino acids. In DNA, the CDR3 is TGTGCCAGCTCACCACCCAGTCCGGAGACCCAGTACTTC. This encodes CASSPPSPETQYF.

The rearrangement links TRBV5-5 to TRBJ1-2; 8 nucleotides match TRBD1. Germline V gene data show CDR1 as SGHKS and CDR2 as YYEKEE (reference sequence). V gave up 4 bases and J gave up 4 bases; unmatched junction bases: 18. This CDR3 spans 18 amino acids. As DNA, the CDR3 is TGTGCCAGCAGCCCCATTTACGCCGGGACAGGCGGCTCCTATGGCTACACCTTC. This gives the protein CASSPIYAGTGGSYGYTF. Full variable domain (rest looked up from reference TRBV5-5 and TRBJ1-2): DAGVTQSPTHLIKTRGQQVTLRCSPISGHKSVSWYQQVLGQGPQFIFQYYEKEERGRGNFPDRFSARQFPNYSSELNVNALLLGDSALYLCASSPIYAGTGGSYGYTFGSGTRLTVV.

This chain joins TRBV7-2 and TRBJ1-1; D may be TRBD1 (6 bases). The CDR3 runs to 13 residues. Looked up from germline, CDR1 is SGHTA and CDR2 is FQGNSA. V lost 1 base and J 5 bases, leaving 8 bases between the germline ends. DNA of the CDR3: TGTGCCAGCAGCTTAGTAAGGGGGACTGAAGCTTTCTTT. Its translation: CASSLVRGTEAFF.

There are a few counts of this clone. This chain connects TRBV7-3 to TRBJ2-3; 8 nucleotides agree with TRBD2. V was pared by 1 base and J by 5 bases, with 5 bases of the junction left unmatched. The CDR3 is 15 amino acids. The germline V gene has CDR1 SGHTA and CDR2 FQGTGA. The CDR3 loop reads CASSLNGGARDTQYF. For the CDR3, the DNA is TGTGCCAGCAGCTTAAACGGGGGGGCCAGAGATACGCAGTATTTT. Full variable domain (rest looked up from reference TRBV7-3 and TRBJ2-3): GAGVSQTPSNKVTEKGKYVELRCDPISGHTALYWYRQSLGQGPEFLIYFQGTGAADDSGLPNDRFFAVRPEGSVSTLKIQRTERGDSAVYLCASSLNGGARDTQYFGPGTRLTVL.

This clone has a single count. This chain joins TRBV2 and TRBJ2-3; D may be TRBD1 (6 bases). Germline CDR1 reads SNHLY; CDR2 reads FYNNEI. The CDR3 totals 16 residues. Trimming shortened V by 9 bases and J by 0 bases, and 19 bases separated the two germline ends. CDR3 in amino acids: CARNDRGGTSTDTQYF. CDR3 DNA: TGTGCCAGAAACGACAGAGGGGGAACTAGCACAGATACGCAGTATTTT.

This chain uses TRBV5-1 with TRBJ2-1; possibly TRBD2 for D (6 bases). V lost 5 bases and J lost 4, with 19 bases in between. This CDR3 comprises 16 residues. Germline V CDR1 and CDR2: SGHRS, YFSETQ. Here the CDR3 DNA reads TGCGCCAGCAGTCCTAGGCGGGACGGGCAATACAATGAGCAGTTCTTC. It yields the protein CASSPRRDGQYNEQFF.